Listed below are T cell receptor beta chains from one sample, sequenced in a study of CDR3 diversity in severe acne. MiXCR, applied by TCRdb to the PCR reads, yields one record per CDR3 protein. The repertoire holds some 90,000 distinct CDR3 sequences, about 53% seen once, with 11% in the top ten. The material sequenced was blood. The receptors stem from a male donor with severe acne vulgaris. Each CDR3 is given with its conserved first and last residue. The D gene is left open where the match is weak. Clone size, where shown, is once, few, many, or a class for clones that have expanded.

J: TRBJ2-3
D: .
V: TRBV7-3
size: once
DNA: TGTGCCAGCAGCTTGGGGCAGTTCAGCACAGATACGCAGTATTTT
CDR3: CASSLGQFSTDTQYF

J: TRBJ1-1
D: .
V: TRBV24-1
size: .
DNA: TGTGCCACCAGTGACCCCGTTAGGACTGAAGCTTTCTTT
CDR3: CATSDPVRTEAFF

J: TRBJ2-7
D: .
V: TRBV27
size: few
DNA: TGTGCCAGCAGACCCCTTTCCGGGTACGAGCAGTACTTC
CDR3: CASRPLSGYEQYF

J: TRBJ2-7
D: TRBD1
V: TRBV7-2
size: .
DNA: TGTGCCAGCAGCTCCGGGACAGGGGGATCGGACGAGCAGTACTTC
CDR3: CASSSGTGGSDEQYF

J: TRBJ2-7
D: TRBD1
V: TRBV29-1
size: .
DNA: TGCAGCGTGACAGGGGGTTCCGAGCAGTACTTC
CDR3: CSVTGGSEQYF

J: TRBJ2-1
D: TRBD2
V: TRBV3-1
size: many
DNA: TGTGCCAGCAGCTGGGAGGCTAGCGGGAGTTCGAATGAGCAGTTCTTC
CDR3: CASSWEASGSSNEQFF

J: TRBJ2-7
D: .
V: TRBV24-1
size: few
DNA: TGTGCCAGCAGTGCTGGTATTGACGAGCAGTACTTC
CDR3: CASSAGIDEQYF

J: TRBJ2-7
D: .
V: TRBV10-1
size: .
DNA: TGCGCCAGCAGTGAAGGGGGTGAGGGCGAGCAGTACTTC
CDR3: CASSEGGEGEQYF

J: TRBJ2-5
D: TRBD1
V: TRBV25-1
size: few
DNA: TGTGCCAGCAGTGACCCTTTGACAGGGGGACAGGGATGGGAGACCCAGTACTTC
CDR3: CASSDPLTGGQGWETQYF

J: TRBJ2-7
D: .
V: TRBV10-1
size: many
DNA: TGCGCCAGCAGTGAGCGAGGCGGCTGGAGCGAGCAGTACTTC
CDR3: CASSERGGWSEQYF

J: TRBJ2-5
D: .
V: TRBV28
size: many
DNA: TGTGCCAGCAGCCAAGAGACCCAGTACTTC
CDR3: CASSQETQYF

J: TRBJ2-3
D: TRBD2
V: TRBV2
size: .
DNA: TGTGCCAGCCGGGAGGAAGGAGATACGCAGTATTTT
CDR3: CASREEGDTQYF

J: TRBJ2-1
D: TRBD2
V: TRBV2
size: few
DNA: TGTGCCAGATCTAGCGGGAGCTACAATGAGCAGTTCTTC
CDR3: CARSSGSYNEQFF

J: TRBJ2-7
D: TRBD2
V: TRBV25-1
size: .
DNA: TGTGCCAGCAGTGATTGGAGCGGGAGTACGTACGAGCGGTACTTC
CDR3: CASSDWSGSTYERYF

J: TRBJ2-3
D: TRBD2
V: TRBV6-4
size: many
DNA: TGTGCCAGCAGTAGTCTAGCGGGCACAGATACGCAGTATTTT
CDR3: CASSSLAGTDTQYF

J: TRBJ2-6
D: .
V: TRBV29-1
size: .
DNA: TGCAGCGTCCAGAAATCTGACTCTGGGGCCAACGTCCTGACTTTC
CDR3: CSVQKSDSGANVLTF

J: TRBJ2-1
D: .
V: TRBV20-1
size: .
DNA: TGCAGTGCTAGCGGGAGAGATTCCTACAATGAGCAGTTCTTC
CDR3: CSASGRDSYNEQFF

J: TRBJ2-2
D: TRBD2
V: TRBV25-1
size: .
DNA: TGTGCCTCACGGGAGGGGGGCACCGGGGAGCTGTTTTTT
CDR3: CASREGGTGELFF

J: TRBJ2-7
D: TRBD2
V: TRBV29-1
size: many
DNA: TGCAGCGTTGTAGCTAGCGGAACCTACGAGCAGTACTTC
CDR3: CSVVASGTYEQYF

J: TRBJ1-1
D: .
V: TRBV12-3/TRBV12-4
size: .
DNA: TGTGCCAGCAGCCCCCCTGAGTTCACTGAAGCTTTCTTT
CDR3: CASSPPEFTEAFF

J: TRBJ2-1
D: TRBD2
V: TRBV19
size: .
DNA: TGTGCCATTCCGGGGGGGCGAGATGAGCAGTTCTTC
CDR3: CAIPGGRDEQFF

J: TRBJ2-5
D: TRBD1
V: TRBV10-3
size: .
DNA: TGTGCCATCAGTGCACAGGGGATTCGGGAGACCCAGTACTTC
CDR3: CAISAQGIRETQYF

J: TRBJ1-2
D: TRBD1
V: TRBV2
size: .
DNA: TGTGCCAGCACCCCCGGGACAGGGACGAACTATGGCTACACCTTC
CDR3: CASTPGTGTNYGYTF

J: TRBJ2-3
D: .
V: TRBV6-5
size: .
DNA: TGTGCCAGCAGTCCGCCGAGACGGCCTGGCACAGATACGCAGTATTTT
CDR3: CASSPPRRPGTDTQYF

J: TRBJ2-5
D: .
V: TRBV2
size: .
DNA: TGTGCCAGCAGTGATCCGGGGGATACGGCGGGACTCCAAGAGACCCAGTACTTC
CDR3: CASSDPGDTAGLQETQYF

J: TRBJ1-6
D: TRBD1
V: TRBV28
size: .
DNA: TGTGCCAGCAGTTTAAGTCGCAGGGGGAATTCACCCCTCCACTTT
CDR3: CASSLSRRGNSPLHF

J: TRBJ2-2
D: .
V: TRBV18
size: .
DNA: TGTGCCAGCTCACCGGCAGTACACACCGGGGAGCTGTTTTTT
CDR3: CASSPAVHTGELFF

J: TRBJ2-1
D: TRBD1
V: TRBV5-1
size: medium-sized
DNA: TGCGCCAGCAGAAGGACAGGGGGAGGGAGTGAGCAGTTCTTC
CDR3: CASRRTGGGSEQFF

J: TRBJ2-6
D: .
V: TRBV7-3
size: few
DNA: TGTGCCAGCAGAGGGGGCAGGACTAGCTCTGGGGCCAACGTCCTGACTTTC
CDR3: CASRGGRTSSGANVLTF

J: TRBJ1-1
D: .
V: TRBV15
size: .
DNA: TGTGCCACCAGCTCCCAACAGGGACGGGACACTGAAGCTTTCTTT
CDR3: CATSSQQGRDTEAFF

J: TRBJ2-5
D: .
V: TRBV3-1
size: many
DNA: TGTGCCAGCAGCCCAACCCAAGGGGAGAAGGAGACCCAGTACTTC
CDR3: CASSPTQGEKETQYF

J: TRBJ2-7
D: TRBD1
V: TRBV2
size: .
DNA: TGTGCCAGCAGTGTGACAGGGAATGAGCAGTACTTC
CDR3: CASSVTGNEQYF

J: TRBJ2-3
D: TRBD1
V: TRBV6-5
size: .
DNA: TGTGCCAGCAGAGACAGGCTAGGGGGCAGAGATACGCAGTATTTT
CDR3: CASRDRLGGRDTQYF

J: TRBJ1-3
D: .
V: TRBV7-8
size: many
DNA: TGTGCCAGCAGCTTATTAGGTGCCCTCTCTGGAAACACCATATATTTT
CDR3: CASSLLGALSGNTIYF

J: TRBJ2-2
D: .
V: TRBV20-1
size: many
DNA: TGCAGTGCTAGTTTCGCAGGCACCGGGGAGCTGTTTTTT
CDR3: CSASFAGTGELFF

J: TRBJ2-1
D: TRBD2
V: TRBV7-9
size: many
DNA: TGTGCCAGCAGCCCTAGCGGGCTAACGATCAGCTCCTACAATGAGCAGTTCTTC
CDR3: CASSPSGLTISSYNEQFF

J: TRBJ2-7
D: TRBD2
V: TRBV7-3
size: .
DNA: TGTGCCAGCAGCTTTTATACCCACCGCGGGGCACTCTATCTAGCGGCCCCCTCCTTTGAGTACTTC
CDR3: CASSFYTHRGALYLAAPSFEYF

J: TRBJ2-3
D: TRBD2
V: TRBV4-3
size: .
DNA: TGCGCCAGCAGCCCCGTAGCGGGAGGGACAGATACGCAGTATTTT
CDR3: CASSPVAGGTDTQYF

J: TRBJ1-1
D: .
V: TRBV10-3
size: .
DNA: TGTGCCAGCAGTTACGGGATGGGGGGCCAGCTAAAGAACACTGAAGCTTTCTTT
CDR3: CASSYGMGGQLKNTEAFF

J: TRBJ2-7
D: .
V: TRBV7-9
size: .
DNA: TGTGCCAGCAGCTTAGACCCAGGGCGCTACGAGCAGTACTTC
CDR3: CASSLDPGRYEQYF